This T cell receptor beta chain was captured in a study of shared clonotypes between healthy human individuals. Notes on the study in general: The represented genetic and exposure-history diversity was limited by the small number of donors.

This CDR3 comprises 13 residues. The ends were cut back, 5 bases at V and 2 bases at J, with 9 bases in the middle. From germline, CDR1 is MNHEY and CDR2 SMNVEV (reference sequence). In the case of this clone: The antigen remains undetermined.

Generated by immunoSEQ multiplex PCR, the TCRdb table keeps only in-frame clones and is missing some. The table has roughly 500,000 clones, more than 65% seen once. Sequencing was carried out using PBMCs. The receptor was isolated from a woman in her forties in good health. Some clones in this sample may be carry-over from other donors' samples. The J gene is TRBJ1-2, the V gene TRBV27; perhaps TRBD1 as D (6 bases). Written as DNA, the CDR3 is TGTGCCAGCAGTCCCACAGGGAACTATGGCTACACCTTC. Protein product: CASSPTGNYGYTF.